The 2 T cell receptor beta chains below all came from one sample that was sequenced in a study of cytomegalovirus exposure and HLA in healthy donors. The PCR contained 60 Vbeta and 13 Jbeta primers. Assay: immunoSEQ multiplex PCR; the TCRdb copy retains only in-frame clones and omits some. Altogether some 70,000 clones are present, 65% to 70% being singletons, with the ten largest covering around 15%. The specimen sequenced was PBMCs. The receptors stem from a male donor in good health and CMV-seropositive.

This chain uses TRBV18 with TRBJ1-1, with a weak D call TRBD1 (5 bases). Germline CDR1 reads KGHSH; CDR2 reads LQKENI. The V and J ends lost 6 bases and 1 base respectively, with 9 bases between them. There are 13 residues in the CDR3. The CDR3 loop is CASSEGKNTEAFF. DNA for the CDR3: TGTGCCAGCTCGGAGGGGAAGAACACTGAAGCTTTCTTT.

This clone was observed a handful of times. The V gene is TRBV11-2, the J gene TRBJ2-1; the D gene is possibly TRBD2 (6 bases). In germline, CDR1 is SGHAT, CDR2 FQNNGV. The CDR3 spans 18 residues. Trimming cost V 1 base and J 2 bases, with 18 bases left between them. The chain's CDR3 is CASSLGGWGTPTYNEQFF. As DNA, the CDR3 is TGTGCCAGCAGCTTAGGCGGATGGGGGACTCCTACCTACAATGAGCAGTTCTTC.